This TCR beta chain is from a study of blood T cell repertoires in COVID-19. Study-level background: Sample material is recorded as cDNA or gDNA derived from T cells, B-cell-depleted T cells, or PBMCs.

This CDR3 has 16 residues. The germline V gene has CDR1 KGHSH and CDR2 LQKENI. The V segment lost 2 bases and the J segment 0 bases; nucleotides outside the gene matches: 5. Under the authors' procedure: By means of reference gene primer amplification, nucleated cell counts were estimated. Generated by immunoSEQ multiplex PCR, the TCRdb table keeps only in-frame clones and is missing some. From that table come the V and J calls and clone size; the DNA was used to work out D and trimming. This sample has about 190,000 clones, with more than 70% found just once. The sequenced sample consisted of peripheral blood. The chain joins TRBV18 to TRBJ2-3, with 7 bases lining up with TRBD2. The clonotype originates from a woman aged 80 or over with active or convalescent COVID-19. The CDR3 here is CASSPNGGTSTDTQYF. CDR3 DNA: TGTGCCAGCTCACCAAACGGGGGGACTAGCACAGATACGCAGTATTTT.